Sequencing of this TCR beta chain was carried out in a study of cytomegalovirus exposure and HLA in healthy donors. The J segment lost 3 bases and the V segment lost 3 bases, leaving 2 bases of the junction unmatched. The CDR3 consists of 15 residues. The germline V gene has CDR1 SGDLS and CDR2 YYNGEE. 60 Vbeta and 13 Jbeta primers were used in PCR. Repertoires were generated with immunoSEQ multiplex PCR, while TCRdb's copy carries only in-frame clones and drops some. Seen here are 100,000 to 150,000 clones, 70% to 80% observed once, and the top ten hold roughly 2%. This clonotype was obtained from a man in his fifties or sixties in good health and CMV-seronegative. This chain links TRBV9 with TRBJ2-1; TRBD1 matches at 11 bases. Sequenced material: PBMCs. In DNA, the CDR3 is TGTGCCAGCAGCGAGGGACAGGGGGGCTACAATGAGCAGTTCTTC. This codes for CASSEGQGGYNEQFF.